A selection of T cell receptor beta chains follows, all from one sample in a study of identical twins. In TCRdb, the 5' RACE reads were re-called with MiXCR into one record per CDR3 protein. The sample lists 690,000 or so distinct CDR3 sequences; 6% to 6.5% were seen once. Sequenced input: naive T cells sorted from blood. These receptors all stem from a man in his late teens or twenties in good health. The CDR3 runs from the conserved cysteine through the conserved F or W. A D gene is named only where the DNA matches it firmly. Size is stated for part of the rows, as once, few or many counts, or as a class when the clone is expanded.

size: -; V: TRBV12-3/TRBV12-4; D: -; J: TRBJ1-5; CDR3: CASSHRRGTGSHQPQHF; DNA: TGTGCCAGCAGTCACCGCCGGGGCACAGGGTCACATCAGCCCCAGCATTTT
size: few; V: TRBV25-1; D: -; J: TRBJ2-2; CDR3: CASSESANTGELFF; DNA: TGTGCCAGCAGTGAATCAGCTAACACCGGGGAGCTGTTTTTT
size: -; V: TRBV5-1; D: TRBD2; J: TRBJ2-3; CDR3: CASSLAKASGIKDTQYF; DNA: TGCGCCAGCAGCTTGGCTAAGGCTAGCGGGATAAAAGATACGCAGTATTTT
size: many; V: TRBV29-1; D: -; J: TRBJ2-1; CDR3: CSANVPGRVNEQFF; DNA: TGCAGCGCCAATGTCCCGGGTAGGGTGAATGAGCAGTTCTTC
size: many; V: TRBV20-1; D: -; J: TRBJ1-6; CDR3: CSARTDNSPLHF; DNA: TGCAGTGCCAGGACAGATAATTCACCCCTCCACTTT
size: -; V: TRBV7-2; D: TRBD2; J: TRBJ2-3; CDR3: CASSFWTSGGFTDTQYF; DNA: TGTGCCAGCAGCTTTTGGACTAGCGGGGGATTCACAGATACGCAGTATTTT
size: few; V: TRBV5-1; D: TRBD1; J: TRBJ2-2; CDR3: CASSLIQGAVAGELFF; DNA: TGCGCCAGCAGTTTAATCCAGGGGGCGGTTGCCGGGGAGCTGTTTTTT
size: few; V: TRBV18; D: -; J: TRBJ2-4; CDR3: CASSPVSQGVPKNIQYF; DNA: TGTGCCAGCTCACCAGTCTCACAGGGAGTGCCCAAAAACATTCAGTACTTC
size: -; V: TRBV15; D: -; J: TRBJ2-5; CDR3: CATSRDMGQETQYF; DNA: TGTGCCACCAGCAGAGATATGGGGCAAGAGACCCAGTACTTC
size: few; V: TRBV3-1; D: -; J: TRBJ1-2; CDR3: CASSQFSGGDGYTF; DNA: TGTGCCAGCAGCCAATTCTCGGGGGGAGATGGCTACACCTTC
size: few; V: TRBV5-1; D: -; J: TRBJ1-6; CDR3: CASSPDRYSPLHF; DNA: TGCGCCAGCAGCCCAGACCGTTATTCACCCCTCCACTTT
size: many; V: TRBV29-1; D: TRBD1; J: TRBJ2-7; CDR3: CSAQTQTGQGTDEQYF; DNA: TGCAGCGCACAAACCCAGACGGGACAGGGGACCGACGAGCAGTACTTC
size: many; V: TRBV20-1; D: -; J: TRBJ2-3; CDR3: CSARVKGPADTQYF; DNA: TGCAGTGCTAGAGTAAAGGGGCCCGCAGATACGCAGTATTTT
size: few; V: TRBV2; D: -; J: TRBJ2-4; CDR3: CASSETRAYF; DNA: TGTGCCAGCAGCGAGACTAGAGCGTACTTC
size: many; V: TRBV6-5; D: -; J: TRBJ1-1; CDR3: CASSLQPGVTEAFF; DNA: TGTGCCAGCAGTTTACAACCAGGGGTGACTGAAGCTTTCTTT